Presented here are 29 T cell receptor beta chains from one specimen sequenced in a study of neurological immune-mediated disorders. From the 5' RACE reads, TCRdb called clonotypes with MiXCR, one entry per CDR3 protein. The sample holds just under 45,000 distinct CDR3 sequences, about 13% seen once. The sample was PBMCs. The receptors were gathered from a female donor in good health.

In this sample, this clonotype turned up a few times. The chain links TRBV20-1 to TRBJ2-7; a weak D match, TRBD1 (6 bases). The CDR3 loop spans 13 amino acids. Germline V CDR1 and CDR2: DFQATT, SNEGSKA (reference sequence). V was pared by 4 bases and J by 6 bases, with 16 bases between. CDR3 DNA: TGCAGTGCTACCGGGATAGGGGGTATCGAGCAGTACTTC. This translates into CSATGIGGIEQYF.

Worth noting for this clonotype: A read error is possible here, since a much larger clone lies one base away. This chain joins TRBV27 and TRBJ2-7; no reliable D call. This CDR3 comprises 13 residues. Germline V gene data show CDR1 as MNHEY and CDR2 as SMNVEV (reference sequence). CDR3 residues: CASSPDATYDQYF. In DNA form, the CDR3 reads TGTGCCAGCAGTCCGGATGCTACCTACGACCAGTACTTC.

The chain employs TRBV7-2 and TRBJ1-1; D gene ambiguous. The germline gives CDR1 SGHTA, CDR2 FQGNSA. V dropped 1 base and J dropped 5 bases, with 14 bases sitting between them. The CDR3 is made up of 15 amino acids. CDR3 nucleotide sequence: TGTGCCAGCAGCTTAGGGTCTCTCCCGGGGACTGAAGCTTTCTTT. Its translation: CASSLGSLPGTEAFF.

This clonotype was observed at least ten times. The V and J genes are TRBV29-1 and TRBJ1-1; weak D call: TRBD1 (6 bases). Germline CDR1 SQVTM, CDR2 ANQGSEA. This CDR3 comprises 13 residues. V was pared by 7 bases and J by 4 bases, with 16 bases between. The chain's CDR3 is CSANRGGGTEAFF. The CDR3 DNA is TGCAGCGCCAATAGAGGGGGGGGCACTGAAGCTTTCTTT. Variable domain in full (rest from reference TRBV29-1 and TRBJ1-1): SAVISQKPSRDICQRGTSLTIQCQVDSQVTMMFWYRQQPGQSLTLIATANQGSEATYESGFVIDKFPISRPNLTFSTLTVSNMSPEDSSIYLCSANRGGGTEAFFGQGTRLTVV.

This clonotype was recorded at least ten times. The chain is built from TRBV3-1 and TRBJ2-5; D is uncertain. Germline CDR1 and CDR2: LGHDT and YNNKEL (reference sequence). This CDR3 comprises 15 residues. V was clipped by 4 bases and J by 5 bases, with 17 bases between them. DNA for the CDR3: TGTGCCAGCAGCCTCCGTTTCTTTCGCTCGGAGACCCAGTACTTC. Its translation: CASSLRFFRSETQYF.

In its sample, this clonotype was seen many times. The CDR3, as DNA: TGTGCCACCAGTGATGGTGGCGGACAGTCCTACAATGAGCAGTTCTTC. Residues: CATSDGGGQSYNEQFF. The gene calls are TRBV24-1 and TRBJ2-1; possibly TRBD1 for D (6 bases). The CDR3 length is 16 residues. V lost 3 bases and J 1 base, leaving 12 bases between the germline ends. CDR1 is KGHDR, CDR2 SFDVKD, per germline.

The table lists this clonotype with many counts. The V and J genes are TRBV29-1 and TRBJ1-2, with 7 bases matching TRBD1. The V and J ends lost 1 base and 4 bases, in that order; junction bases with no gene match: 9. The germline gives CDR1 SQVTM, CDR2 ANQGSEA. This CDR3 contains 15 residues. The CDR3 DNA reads TGCAGCGTTGAAGGGAGGTCGGGACAGATCTATGGCTACACCTTC. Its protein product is CSVEGRSGQIYGYTF.

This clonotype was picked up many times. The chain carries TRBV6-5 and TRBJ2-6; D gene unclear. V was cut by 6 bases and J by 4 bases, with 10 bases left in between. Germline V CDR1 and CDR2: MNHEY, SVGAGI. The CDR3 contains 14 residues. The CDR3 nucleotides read TGTGCCAGCAGCTCAGGTGGGGGGGCCAACGTCCTGACTTTC. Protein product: CASSSGGGANVLTF.

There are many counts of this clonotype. CDR3 coding DNA: TGTGCCAGCAATAAGTTCCGGACAGTCACTGAAGCTTTCTTT. Its translation: CASNKFRTVTEAFF. The V gene is TRBV12-3 or TRBV12-4, the J gene TRBJ1-1, with D possibly matching TRBD1 (6 bases). The CDR3 loop spans 14 amino acids. V was shortened by 7 bases and J by 4 bases, with 16 bases between the two germline ends.

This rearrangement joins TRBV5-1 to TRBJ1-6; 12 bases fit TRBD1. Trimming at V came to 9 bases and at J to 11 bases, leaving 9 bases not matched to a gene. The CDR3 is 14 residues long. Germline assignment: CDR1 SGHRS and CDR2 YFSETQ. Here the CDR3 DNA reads TGCGCCAAAACCGTGGGACAGGGGGCGACACCCCTCCACTTT. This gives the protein CAKTVGQGATPLHF.

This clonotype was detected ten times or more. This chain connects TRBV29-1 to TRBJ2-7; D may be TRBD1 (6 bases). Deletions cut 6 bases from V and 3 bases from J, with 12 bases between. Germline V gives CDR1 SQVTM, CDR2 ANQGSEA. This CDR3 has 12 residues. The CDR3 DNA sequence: TGCAGCGTGGCAGGGGACCGCTACGAGCAGTACTTC. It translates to CSVAGDRYEQYF.

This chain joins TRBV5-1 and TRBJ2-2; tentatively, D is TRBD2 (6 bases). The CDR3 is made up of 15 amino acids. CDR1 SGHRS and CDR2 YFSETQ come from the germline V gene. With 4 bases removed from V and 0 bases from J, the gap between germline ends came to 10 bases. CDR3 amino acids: CASSLVAANTGELFF. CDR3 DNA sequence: TGCGCCAGCAGCCTTGTAGCGGCGAACACCGGGGAGCTGTTTTTT.

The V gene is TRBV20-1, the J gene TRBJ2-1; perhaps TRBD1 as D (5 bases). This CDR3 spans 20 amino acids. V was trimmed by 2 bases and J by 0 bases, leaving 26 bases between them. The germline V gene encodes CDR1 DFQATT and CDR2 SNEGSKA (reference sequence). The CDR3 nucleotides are TGCAGTGCTAGAACAACCGGGCCTGGGGCTGCTGTTTACTCCTACAATGAGCAGTTCTTC. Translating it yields CSARTTGPGAAVYSYNEQFF.

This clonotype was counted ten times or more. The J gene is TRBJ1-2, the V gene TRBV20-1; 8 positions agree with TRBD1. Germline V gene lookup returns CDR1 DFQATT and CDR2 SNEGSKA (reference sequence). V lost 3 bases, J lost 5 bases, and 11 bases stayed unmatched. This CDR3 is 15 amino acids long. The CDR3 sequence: CSARAPGQGLYGYTF. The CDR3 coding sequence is TGCAGTGCTAGGGCTCCCGGACAGGGTTTATATGGCTACACCTTC.

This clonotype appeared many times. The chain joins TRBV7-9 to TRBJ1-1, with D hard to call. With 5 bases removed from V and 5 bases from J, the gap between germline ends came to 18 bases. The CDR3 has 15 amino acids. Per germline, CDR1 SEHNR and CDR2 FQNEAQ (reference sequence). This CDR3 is CASSTEGPSRTEAFF. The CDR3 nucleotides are TGTGCCAGCAGCACAGAAGGGCCGTCCAGGACTGAAGCTTTCTTT.

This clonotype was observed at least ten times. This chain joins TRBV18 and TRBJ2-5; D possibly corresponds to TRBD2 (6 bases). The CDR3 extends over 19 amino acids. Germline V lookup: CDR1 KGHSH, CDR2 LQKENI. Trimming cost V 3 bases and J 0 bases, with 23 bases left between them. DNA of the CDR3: TGTGCCAGCTCACCGAGAGCGGGTTCGAGCAGTAAGCACCAAGAGACCCAGTACTTC. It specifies CASSPRAGSSSKHQETQYF. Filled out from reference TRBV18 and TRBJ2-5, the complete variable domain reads NAGVMQNPRHLVRRRGQEARLRCSPMKGHSHVYWYRQLPEEGLKFMVYLQKENIIDESGMPKERFSAEFPKEGPSILRIQQVVRGDSAAYFCASSPRAGSSSKHQETQYFGPGTRLLVL.

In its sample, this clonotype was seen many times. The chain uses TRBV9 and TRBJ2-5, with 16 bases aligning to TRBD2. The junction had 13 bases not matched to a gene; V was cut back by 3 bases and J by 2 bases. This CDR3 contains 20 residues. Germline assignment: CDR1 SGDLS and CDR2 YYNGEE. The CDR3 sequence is CASSAEGGTSGRAHQETQYF. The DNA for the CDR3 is TGTGCCAGCAGCGCTGAGGGGGGGACTAGCGGGAGGGCACATCAAGAGACCCAGTACTTC.

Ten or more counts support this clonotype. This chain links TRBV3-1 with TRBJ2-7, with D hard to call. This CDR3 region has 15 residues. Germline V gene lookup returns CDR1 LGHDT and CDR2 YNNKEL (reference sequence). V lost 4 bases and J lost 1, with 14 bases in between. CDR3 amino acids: CASSRVAETSYEQYF. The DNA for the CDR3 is TGTGCCAGCAGCCGAGTGGCGGAAACTTCCTACGAGCAGTACTTC.

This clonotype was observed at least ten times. CDR3 DNA sequence: TGTGCCAGCAGTGAACAGGGTCGAGTTACAAACATTCAGTACTTC. Translation gives CASSEQGRVTNIQYF. J is TRBJ2-4 and V is TRBV2; TRBD1 might be the D (5 bases). Trimming cost V 2 bases and J 6 bases, with 14 bases left between them. CDR3 length: 15 residues. CDR1 and CDR2 from the germline V gene are SNHLY and FYNNEI. The variable domain in full, with the rest retrieved from reference TRBV2 and TRBJ2-4, is EPEVTQTPSHQVTQMGQEVILRCVPISNHLYFYWYRQILGQKVEFLVSFYNNEISEKSEIFDDQFSVERPDGSNFTLKIRSTKLEDSAMYFCASSEQGRVTNIQYFGAGTRLSVL.

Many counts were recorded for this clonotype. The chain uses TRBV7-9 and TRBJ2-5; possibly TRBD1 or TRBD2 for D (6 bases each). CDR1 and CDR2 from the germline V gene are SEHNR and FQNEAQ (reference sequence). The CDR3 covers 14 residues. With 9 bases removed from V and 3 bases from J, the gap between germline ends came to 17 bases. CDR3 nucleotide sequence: TGTGCCAGTACGCGGGGCGGACAGAAAGAGACCCAGTACTTC. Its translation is CASTRGGQKETQYF.

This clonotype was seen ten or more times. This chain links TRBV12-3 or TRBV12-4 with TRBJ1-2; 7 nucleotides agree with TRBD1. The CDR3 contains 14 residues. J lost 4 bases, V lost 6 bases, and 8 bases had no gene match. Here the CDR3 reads CASSPARTGYGYTF. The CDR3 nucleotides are TGTGCCAGCAGCCCCGCCCGGACAGGCTATGGCTACACCTTC.

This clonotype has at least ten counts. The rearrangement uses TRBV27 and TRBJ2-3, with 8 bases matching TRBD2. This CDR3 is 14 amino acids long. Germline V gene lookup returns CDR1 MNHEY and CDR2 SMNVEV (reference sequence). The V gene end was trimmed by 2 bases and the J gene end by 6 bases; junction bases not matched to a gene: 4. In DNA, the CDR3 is TGTGCCAGCAGTTTACAAGCGGGAGTGGATACGCAGTATTTT. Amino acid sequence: CASSLQAGVDTQYF.

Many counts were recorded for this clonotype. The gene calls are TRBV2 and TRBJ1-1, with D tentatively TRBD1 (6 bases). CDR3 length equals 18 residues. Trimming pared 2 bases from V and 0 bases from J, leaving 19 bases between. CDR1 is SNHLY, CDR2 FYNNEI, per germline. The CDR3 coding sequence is TGTGCCAGCAGTGAATATGGGGGGGCTGACAACATGAACACTGAAGCTTTCTTT. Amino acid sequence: CASSEYGGADNMNTEAFF.

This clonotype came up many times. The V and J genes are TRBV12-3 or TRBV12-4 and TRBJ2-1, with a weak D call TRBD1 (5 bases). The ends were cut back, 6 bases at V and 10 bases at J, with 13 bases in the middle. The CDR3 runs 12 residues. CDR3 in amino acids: CASRPRQSEQFF. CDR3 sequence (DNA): TGTGCCAGCAGACCCCGACAGTCGGAGCAGTTCTTC.

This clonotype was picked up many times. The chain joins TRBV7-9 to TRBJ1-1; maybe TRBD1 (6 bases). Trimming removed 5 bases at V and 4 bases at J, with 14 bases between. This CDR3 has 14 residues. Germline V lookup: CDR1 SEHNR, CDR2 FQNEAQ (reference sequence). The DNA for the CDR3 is TGTGCCAGCAGCCCCCGGACAGAGGGCACTGAAGCTTTCTTT. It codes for CASSPRTEGTEAFF.

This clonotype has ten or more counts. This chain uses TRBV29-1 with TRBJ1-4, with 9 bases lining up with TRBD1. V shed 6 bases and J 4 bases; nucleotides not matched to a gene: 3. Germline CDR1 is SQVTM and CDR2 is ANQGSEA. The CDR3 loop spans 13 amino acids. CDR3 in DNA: TGCAGCGTCTGGGGACAGGGTAATGAAAAACTGTTTTTT. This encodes CSVWGQGNEKLFF.

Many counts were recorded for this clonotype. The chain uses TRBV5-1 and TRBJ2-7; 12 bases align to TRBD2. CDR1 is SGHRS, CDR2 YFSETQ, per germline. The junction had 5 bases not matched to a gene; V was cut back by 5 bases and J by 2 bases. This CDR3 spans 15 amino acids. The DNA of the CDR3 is TGCGCCAGCAGGGGCGGACTAGCGGGAACCTACGAGCAGTACTTC. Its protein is CASRGGLAGTYEQYF.

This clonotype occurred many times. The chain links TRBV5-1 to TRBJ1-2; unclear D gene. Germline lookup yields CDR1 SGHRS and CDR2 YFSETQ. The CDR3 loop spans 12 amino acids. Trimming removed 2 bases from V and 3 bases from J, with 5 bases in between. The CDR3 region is CASSFGDYGYTF. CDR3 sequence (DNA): TGCGCCAGCAGCTTCGGGGACTATGGCTACACCTTC.

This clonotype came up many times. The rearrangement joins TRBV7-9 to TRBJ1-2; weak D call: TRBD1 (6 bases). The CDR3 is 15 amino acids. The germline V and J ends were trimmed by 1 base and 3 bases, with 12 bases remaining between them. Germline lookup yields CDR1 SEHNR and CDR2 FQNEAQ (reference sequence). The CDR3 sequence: CASSLGSGVDYGYTF. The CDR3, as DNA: TGTGCCAGCAGCTTAGGGTCAGGGGTAGACTATGGCTACACCTTC.